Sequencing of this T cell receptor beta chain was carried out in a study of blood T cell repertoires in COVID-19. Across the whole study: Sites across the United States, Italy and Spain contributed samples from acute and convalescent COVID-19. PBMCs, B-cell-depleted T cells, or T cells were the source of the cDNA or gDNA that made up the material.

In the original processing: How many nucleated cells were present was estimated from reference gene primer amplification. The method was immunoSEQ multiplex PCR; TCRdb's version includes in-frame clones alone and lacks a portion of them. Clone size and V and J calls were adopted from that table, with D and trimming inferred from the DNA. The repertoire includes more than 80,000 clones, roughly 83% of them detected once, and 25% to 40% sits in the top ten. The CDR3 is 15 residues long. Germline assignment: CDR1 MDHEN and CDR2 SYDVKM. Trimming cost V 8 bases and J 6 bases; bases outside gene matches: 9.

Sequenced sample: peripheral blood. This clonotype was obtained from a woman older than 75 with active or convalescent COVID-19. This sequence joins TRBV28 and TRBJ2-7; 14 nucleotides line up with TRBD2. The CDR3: CASGRLAGGPREQYF. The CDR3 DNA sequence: TGTGCCAGCGGCAGACTAGCGGGAGGGCCTCGCGAGCAGTACTTC.